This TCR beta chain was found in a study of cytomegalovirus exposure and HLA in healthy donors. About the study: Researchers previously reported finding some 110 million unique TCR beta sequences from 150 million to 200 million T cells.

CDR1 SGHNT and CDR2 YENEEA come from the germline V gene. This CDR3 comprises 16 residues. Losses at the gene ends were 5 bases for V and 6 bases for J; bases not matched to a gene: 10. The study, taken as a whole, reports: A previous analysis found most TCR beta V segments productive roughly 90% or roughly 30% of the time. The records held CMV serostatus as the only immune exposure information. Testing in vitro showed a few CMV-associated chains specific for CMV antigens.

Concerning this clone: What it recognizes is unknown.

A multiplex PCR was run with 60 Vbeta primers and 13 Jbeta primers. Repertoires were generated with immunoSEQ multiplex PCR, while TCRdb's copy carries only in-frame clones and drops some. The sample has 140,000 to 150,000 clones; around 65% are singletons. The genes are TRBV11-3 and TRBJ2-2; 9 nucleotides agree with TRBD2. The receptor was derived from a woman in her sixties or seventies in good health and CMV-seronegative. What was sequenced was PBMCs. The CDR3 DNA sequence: TGTGCCAGCAGCCCCCAGTCAGCGGGGGGACCCGGGGAGCTGTTTTTT. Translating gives CASSPQSAGGPGELFF.